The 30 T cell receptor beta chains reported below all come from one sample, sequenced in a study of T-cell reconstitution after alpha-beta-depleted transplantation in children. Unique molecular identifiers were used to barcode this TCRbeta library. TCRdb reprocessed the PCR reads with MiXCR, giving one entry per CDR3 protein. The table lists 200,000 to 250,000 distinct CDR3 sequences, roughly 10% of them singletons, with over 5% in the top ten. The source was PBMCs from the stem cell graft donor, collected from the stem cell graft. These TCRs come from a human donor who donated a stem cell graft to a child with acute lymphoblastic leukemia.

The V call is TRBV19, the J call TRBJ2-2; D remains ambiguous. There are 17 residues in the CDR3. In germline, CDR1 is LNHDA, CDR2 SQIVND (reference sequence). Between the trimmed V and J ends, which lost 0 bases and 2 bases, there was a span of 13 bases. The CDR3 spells CASSIDPSKTNTGELFF. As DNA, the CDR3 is TGTGCCAGTAGTATAGATCCTTCAAAGACCAACACCGGGGAGCTGTTTTTT.

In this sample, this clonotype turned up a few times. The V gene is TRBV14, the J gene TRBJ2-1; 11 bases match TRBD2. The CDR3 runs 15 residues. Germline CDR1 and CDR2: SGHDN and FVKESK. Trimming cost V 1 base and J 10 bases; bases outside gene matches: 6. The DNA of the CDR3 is TGTGCCAGCAGCCAAGGGCTAGCGGGGGGTTGGGAGCAGTTCTTC. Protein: CASSQGLAGGWEQFF.

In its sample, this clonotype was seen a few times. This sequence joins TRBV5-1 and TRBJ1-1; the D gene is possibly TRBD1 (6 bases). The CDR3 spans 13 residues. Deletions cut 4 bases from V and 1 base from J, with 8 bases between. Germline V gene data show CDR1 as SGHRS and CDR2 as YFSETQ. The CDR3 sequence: CASSARGNTEAFF. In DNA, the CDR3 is TGCGCCAGCAGCGCCAGGGGGAACACTGAAGCTTTCTTT.

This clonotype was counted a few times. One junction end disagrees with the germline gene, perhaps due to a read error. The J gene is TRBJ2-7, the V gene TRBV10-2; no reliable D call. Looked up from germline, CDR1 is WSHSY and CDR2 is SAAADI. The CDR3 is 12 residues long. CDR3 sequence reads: CASSESTSAPSF. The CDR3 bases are TGCGCCAGCAGTGAGTCGACGTCGGCCCCCTCTTTC.

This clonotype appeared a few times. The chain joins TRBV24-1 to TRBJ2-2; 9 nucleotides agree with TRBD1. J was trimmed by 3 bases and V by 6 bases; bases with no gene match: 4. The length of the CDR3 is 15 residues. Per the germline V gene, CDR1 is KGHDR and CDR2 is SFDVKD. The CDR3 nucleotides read TGTGCCACCAGTCTGGGGGACAGGGACACCGGGGAGCTGTTTTTT. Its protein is CATSLGDRDTGELFF.

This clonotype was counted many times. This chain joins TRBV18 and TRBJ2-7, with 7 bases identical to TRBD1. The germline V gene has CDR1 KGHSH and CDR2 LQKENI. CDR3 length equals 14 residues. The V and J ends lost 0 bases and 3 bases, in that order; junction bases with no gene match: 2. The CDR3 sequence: CASSPPGQNYEQYF. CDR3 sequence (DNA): TGTGCCAGCTCACCACCGGGACAGAACTACGAGCAGTACTTC.

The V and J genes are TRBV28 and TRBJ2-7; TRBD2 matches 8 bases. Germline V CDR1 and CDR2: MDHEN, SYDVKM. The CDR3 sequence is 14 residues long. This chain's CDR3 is CGVAGRNPSYEQYF. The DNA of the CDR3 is TGTGGGGTAGCGGGGCGTAACCCCTCCTACGAGCAGTACTTC.

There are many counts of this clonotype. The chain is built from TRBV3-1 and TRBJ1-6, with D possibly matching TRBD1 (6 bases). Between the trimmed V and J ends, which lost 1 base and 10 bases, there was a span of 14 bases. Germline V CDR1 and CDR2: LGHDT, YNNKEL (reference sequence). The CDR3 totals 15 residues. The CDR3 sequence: CASSQGDIFGSPLHF. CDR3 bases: TGTGCCAGCAGCCAAGGGGACATATTTGGCTCACCCCTCCACTTT.

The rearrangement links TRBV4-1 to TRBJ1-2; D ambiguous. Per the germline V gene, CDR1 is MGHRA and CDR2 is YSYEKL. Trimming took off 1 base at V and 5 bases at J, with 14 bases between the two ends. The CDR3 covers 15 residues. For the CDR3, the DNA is TGCGCCAGCAGCCAAGTCGGGAAGAAACCATATGGCTACACCTTC. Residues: CASSQVGKKPYGYTF.

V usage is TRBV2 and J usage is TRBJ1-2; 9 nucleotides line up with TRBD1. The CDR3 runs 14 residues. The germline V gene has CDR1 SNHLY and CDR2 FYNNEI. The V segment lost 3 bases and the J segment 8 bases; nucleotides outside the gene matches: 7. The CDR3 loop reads CASSEQGQGGGYTF. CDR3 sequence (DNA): TGTGCCAGCAGTGAGCAGGGACAGGGAGGGGGCTACACCTTC.

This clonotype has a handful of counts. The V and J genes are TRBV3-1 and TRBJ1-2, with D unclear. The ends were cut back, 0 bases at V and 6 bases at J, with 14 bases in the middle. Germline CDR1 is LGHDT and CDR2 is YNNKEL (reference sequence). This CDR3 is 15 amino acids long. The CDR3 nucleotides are TGTGCCAGCAGCCAAGAAGTGGGTCGGTCTCATGGCTACACCTTC. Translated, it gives CASSQEVGRSHGYTF.

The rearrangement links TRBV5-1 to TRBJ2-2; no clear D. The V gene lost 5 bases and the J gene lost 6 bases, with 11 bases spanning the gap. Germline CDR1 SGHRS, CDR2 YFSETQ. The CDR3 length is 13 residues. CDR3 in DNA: TGCGCCAGCAGTTACTTGGGCCCCGGGGAGCTGTTTTTT. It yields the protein CASSYLGPGELFF. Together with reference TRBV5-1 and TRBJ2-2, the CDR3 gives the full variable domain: KAGVTQTPRYLIKTRGQQVTLSCSPISGHRSVSWYQQTPGQGLQFLFEYFSETQRNKGNFPGRFSGRQFSNSRSEMNVSTLELGDSALYLCASSYLGPGELFFGEGSRLTVL.

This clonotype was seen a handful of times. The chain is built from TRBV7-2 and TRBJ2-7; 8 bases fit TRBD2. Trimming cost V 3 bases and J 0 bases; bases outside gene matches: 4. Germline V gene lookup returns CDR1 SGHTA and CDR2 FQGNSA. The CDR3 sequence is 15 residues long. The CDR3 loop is CASSFLAGRSYEQYF. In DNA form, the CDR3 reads TGTGCCAGCAGCTTTCTAGCGGGCCGCTCCTACGAGCAGTACTTC.

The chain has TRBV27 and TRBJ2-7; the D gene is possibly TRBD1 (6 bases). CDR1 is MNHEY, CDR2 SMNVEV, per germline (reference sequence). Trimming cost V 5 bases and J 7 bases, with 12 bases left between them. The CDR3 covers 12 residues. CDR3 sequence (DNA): TGTGCCAGCAGTCGGGACAAGTTGGAGCAGTACTTC. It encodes CASSRDKLEQYF.

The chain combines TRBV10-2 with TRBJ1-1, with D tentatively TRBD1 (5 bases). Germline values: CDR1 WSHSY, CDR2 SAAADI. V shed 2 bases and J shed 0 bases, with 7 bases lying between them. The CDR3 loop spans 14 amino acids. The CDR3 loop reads CASSEPGMNTEAFF. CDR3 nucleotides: TGCGCCAGCAGTGAGCCAGGGATGAACACTGAAGCTTTCTTT.

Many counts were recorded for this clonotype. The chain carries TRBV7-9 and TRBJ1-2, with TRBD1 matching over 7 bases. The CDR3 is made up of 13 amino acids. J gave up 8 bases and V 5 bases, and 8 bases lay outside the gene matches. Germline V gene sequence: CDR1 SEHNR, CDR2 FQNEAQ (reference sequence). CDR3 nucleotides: TGTGCCAGCAGCCCAGTAACAGGGGAAGGCTACACCTTC. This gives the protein CASSPVTGEGYTF.

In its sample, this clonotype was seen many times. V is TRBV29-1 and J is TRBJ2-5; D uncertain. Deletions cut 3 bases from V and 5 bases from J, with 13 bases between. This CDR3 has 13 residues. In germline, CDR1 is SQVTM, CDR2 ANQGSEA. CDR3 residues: CSVDEGFMETQYF. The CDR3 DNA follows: TGCAGCGTTGATGAAGGGTTTATGGAGACCCAGTACTTC.

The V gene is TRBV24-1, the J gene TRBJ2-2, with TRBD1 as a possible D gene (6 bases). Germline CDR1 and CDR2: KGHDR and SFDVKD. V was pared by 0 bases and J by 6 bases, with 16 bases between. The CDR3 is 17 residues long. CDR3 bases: TGTGCCACCAGTGATTTGCGGGACACAAAAACGTCCGGGGAGCTGTTTTTT. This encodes CATSDLRDTKTSGELFF.

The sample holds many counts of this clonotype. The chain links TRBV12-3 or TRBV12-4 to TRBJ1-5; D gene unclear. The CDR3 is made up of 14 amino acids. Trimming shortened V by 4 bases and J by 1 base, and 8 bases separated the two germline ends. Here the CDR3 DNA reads TGTGCCAGCAGTTATACCGGGAGCAATCAGCCCCAGCATTTT. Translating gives CASSYTGSNQPQHF.

As DNA, the CDR3 is TGTGCCAGCAGCGTGACTAGCGGGGGTACAGATACGCAGTATTTT. Its translation: CASSVTSGGTDTQYF. The V call is TRBV6-4, the J call TRBJ2-3; 12 bases are shared with TRBD2. This CDR3 spans 15 amino acids. The junction had 4 bases not matched to a gene; V was cut back by 6 bases and J by 3 bases. CDR1 is MRHNA, CDR2 SNTAGT, per germline.

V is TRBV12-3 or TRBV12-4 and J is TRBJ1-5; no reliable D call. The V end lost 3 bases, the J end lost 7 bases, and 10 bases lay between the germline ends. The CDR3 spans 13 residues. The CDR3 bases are TGTGCCAGCAGTTTCGGCACTGACCAGCCCCAGCATTTT. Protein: CASSFGTDQPQHF.

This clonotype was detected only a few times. The CDR3 protein is CASSSAGAGNSPLHF. The CDR3 DNA reads TGTGCCAGCAGTTCGGCGGGCGCGGGGAATTCACCCCTCCACTTT. The chain has TRBV27 and TRBJ1-6, with no clear D. The CDR3 is made up of 15 amino acids. Germline CDR1 is MNHEY and CDR2 is SMNVEV (reference sequence). V shed 4 bases and J shed 7 bases, with 14 bases lying between them.

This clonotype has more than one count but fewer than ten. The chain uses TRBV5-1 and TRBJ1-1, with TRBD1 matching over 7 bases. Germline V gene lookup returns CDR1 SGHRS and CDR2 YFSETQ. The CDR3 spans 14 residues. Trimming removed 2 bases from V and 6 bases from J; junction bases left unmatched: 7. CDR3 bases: TGCGCCAGCAGCTTCCGACAGGGAATTGCTGAAGCTTTCTTT. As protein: CASSFRQGIAEAFF.

The CDR3: CASSRTEGAFF. The CDR3, as DNA: TGTGCCAGCAGCCGAACCGAGGGAGCTTTCTTT. The chain joins TRBV7-8 to TRBJ1-1; D remains unclear. This CDR3 is built from 11 residues. With 5 bases removed from V and 10 bases from J, the gap between germline ends came to 11 bases. Germline V lookup: CDR1 SGHVS, CDR2 FQNEAQ.

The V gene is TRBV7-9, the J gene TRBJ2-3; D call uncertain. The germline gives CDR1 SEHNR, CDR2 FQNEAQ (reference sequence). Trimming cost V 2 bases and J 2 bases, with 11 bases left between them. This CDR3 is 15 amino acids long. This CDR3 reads CASSLLLPYTDTQYF. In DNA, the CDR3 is TGTGCCAGCAGCTTACTTCTGCCCTACACAGATACGCAGTATTTT.

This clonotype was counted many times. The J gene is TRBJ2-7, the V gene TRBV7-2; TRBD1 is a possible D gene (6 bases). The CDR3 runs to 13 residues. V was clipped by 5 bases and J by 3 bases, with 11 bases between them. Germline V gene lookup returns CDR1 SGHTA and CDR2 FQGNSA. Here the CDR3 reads CASSPRTDYEQYF. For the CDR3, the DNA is TGTGCCAGCAGCCCCCGGACAGACTACGAGCAGTACTTC.

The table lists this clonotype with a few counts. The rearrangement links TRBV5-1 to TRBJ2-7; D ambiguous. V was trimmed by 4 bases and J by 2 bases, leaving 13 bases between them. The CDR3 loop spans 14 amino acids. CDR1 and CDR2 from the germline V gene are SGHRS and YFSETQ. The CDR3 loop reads CASSLTSGAYEQYF. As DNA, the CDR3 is TGCGCCAGCAGCCTAACGTCGGGCGCCTACGAGCAGTACTTC.

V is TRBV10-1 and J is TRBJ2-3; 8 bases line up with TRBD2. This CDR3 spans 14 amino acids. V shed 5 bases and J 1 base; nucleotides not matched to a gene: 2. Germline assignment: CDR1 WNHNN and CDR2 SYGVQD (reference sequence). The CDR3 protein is CASSTAGGTDTQYF. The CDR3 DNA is TGCGCCAGCAGTACAGCGGGGGGCACAGATACGCAGTATTTT.

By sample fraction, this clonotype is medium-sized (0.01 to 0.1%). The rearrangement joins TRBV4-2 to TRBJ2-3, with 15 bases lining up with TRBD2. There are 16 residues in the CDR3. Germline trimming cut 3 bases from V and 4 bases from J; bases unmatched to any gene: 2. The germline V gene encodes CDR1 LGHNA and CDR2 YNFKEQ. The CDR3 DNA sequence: TGTGCCAGCAGCCAGGGACTAGCGGGGGGTGCAGATACGCAGTATTTT. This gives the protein CASSQGLAGGADTQYF.

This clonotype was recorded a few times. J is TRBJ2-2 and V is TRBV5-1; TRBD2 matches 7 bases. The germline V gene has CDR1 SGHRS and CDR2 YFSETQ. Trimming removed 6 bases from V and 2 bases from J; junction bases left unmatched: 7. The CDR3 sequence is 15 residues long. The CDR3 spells CASKWGGVNTGELFF. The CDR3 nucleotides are TGCGCCAGCAAATGGGGGGGAGTCAACACCGGGGAGCTGTTTTTT. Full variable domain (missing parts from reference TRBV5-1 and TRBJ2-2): KAGVTQTPRYLIKTRGQQVTLSCSPISGHRSVSWYQQTPGQGLQFLFEYFSETQRNKGNFPGRFSGRQFSNSRSEMNVSTLELGDSALYLCASKWGGVNTGELFFGEGSRLTVL.